This T cell receptor beta chain emerged from a study of OX40 agonist ivuxolimab in advanced cancers. Study in general: Patients were dosed with the agonistic anti-OX40 (CD134) antibody ivuxolimab.

The CDR3 has 15 residues. V lost 5 bases to trimming and J lost 3 bases; unmatched junction nucleotides: 7. CDR1 and CDR2 (germline): SNHLY, FYNNEI. Data came from immunoSEQ multiplex PCR; TCRdb stores just in-frame clones and leaves some out. The profile shows around 50,000 clones, about three quarters of them singletons. The chain is built from TRBV2 and TRBJ1-5; 7 bases line up with TRBD1. Sequenced here: CD4+ or CD8+ T cells sorted from blood, sampled in a trial of the OX40 agonist ivuxolimab. The sequence was obtained from an adult with an advanced solid tumor such as melanoma, head and neck, liver or kidney cancer. In DNA form, the CDR3 reads TGTGCCAGCAGTTTCTCCAGGGGGGACAATCAGCCCCAGCATTTT. Translated: CASSFSRGDNQPQHF.